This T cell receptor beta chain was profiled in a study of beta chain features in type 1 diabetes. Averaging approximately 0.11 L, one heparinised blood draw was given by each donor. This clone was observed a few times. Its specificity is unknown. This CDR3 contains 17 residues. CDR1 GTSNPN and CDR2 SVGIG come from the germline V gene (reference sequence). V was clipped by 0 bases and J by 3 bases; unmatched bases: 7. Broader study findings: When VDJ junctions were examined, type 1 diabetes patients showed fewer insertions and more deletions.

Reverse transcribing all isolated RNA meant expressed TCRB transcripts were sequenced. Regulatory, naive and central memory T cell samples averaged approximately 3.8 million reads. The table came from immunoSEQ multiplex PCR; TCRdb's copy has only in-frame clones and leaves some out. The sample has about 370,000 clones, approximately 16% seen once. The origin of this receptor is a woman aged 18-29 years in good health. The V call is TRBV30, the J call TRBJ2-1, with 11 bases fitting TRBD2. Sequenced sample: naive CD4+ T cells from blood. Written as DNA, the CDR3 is TGTGCCTGGAGTGTAAGTCGAACTAGCGGGAGCTACAATGAGCAGTTCTTC. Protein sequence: CAWSVSRTSGSYNEQFF.